The following is a T cell receptor beta chain sequence with its context. What it binds is unknown. This specimen comes from a study of circulating and synovial CD4+ cells in juvenile arthritis. Notes on the study in general: Bulk blood CD4 repertoires were more diverse than these.

Sequenced samples came from active juvenile idiopathic arthritis patients. V lost 0 bases and J 7 bases, leaving 8 bases between the germline ends. CDR1 and CDR2 (germline): SGHRS, YFSETQ. The length of the CDR3 is 13 residues. Only in-frame clones appear in the TCRdb table, and some are missing; sequencing was by immunoSEQ multiplex PCR. The sample holds about 32,000 clones, over 85% seen once. The chain recombines TRBV5-1 with TRBJ2-1; D gene ambiguous. The origin of this receptor is a human donor with juvenile idiopathic arthritis. Sequenced input: CD4+ T cells from blood. CDR3 nucleotide sequence: TGCGCCAGCAGCTTGGCCGTGAGGAATGAGCAGTTCTTC. As protein: CASSLAVRNEQFF.